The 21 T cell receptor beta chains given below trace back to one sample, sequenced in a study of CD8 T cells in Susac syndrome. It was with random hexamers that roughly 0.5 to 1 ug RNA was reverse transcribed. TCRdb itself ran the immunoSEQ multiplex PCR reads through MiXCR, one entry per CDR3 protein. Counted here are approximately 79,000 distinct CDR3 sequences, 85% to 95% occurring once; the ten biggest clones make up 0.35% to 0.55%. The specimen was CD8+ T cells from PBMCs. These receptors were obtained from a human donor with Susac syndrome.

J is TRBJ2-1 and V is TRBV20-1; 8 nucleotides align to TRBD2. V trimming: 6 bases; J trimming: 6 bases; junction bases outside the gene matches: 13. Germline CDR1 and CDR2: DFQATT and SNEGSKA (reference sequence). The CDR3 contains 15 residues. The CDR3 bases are TGCAGTGCCCTATTCGGACTAGCCTCAGCCAATGAGCAGTTCTTC. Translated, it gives CSALFGLASANEQFF.

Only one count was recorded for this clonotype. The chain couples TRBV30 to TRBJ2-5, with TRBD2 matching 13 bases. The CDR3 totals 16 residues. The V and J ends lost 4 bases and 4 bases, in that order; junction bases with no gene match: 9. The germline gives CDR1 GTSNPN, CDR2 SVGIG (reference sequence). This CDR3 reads CAWTRGLAGVLETQYF. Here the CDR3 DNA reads TGTGCCTGGACCCGCGGACTAGCGGGAGTTTTAGAGACCCAGTACTTC.

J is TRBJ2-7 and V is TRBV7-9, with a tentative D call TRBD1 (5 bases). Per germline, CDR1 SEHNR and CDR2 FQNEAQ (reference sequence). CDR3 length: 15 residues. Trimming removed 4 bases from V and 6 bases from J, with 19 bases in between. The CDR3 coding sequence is TGTGCCAGCAGCTCCACCACAACAGGCTCCCGCGAGCAGTACTTC. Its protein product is CASSSTTTGSREQYF.

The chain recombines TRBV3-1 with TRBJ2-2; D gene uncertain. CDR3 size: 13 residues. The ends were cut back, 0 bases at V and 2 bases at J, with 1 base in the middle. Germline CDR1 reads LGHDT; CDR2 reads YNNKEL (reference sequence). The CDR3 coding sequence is TGTGCCAGCAGCCAAGAAAACACCGGGGAGCTGTTTTTT. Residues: CASSQENTGELFF.

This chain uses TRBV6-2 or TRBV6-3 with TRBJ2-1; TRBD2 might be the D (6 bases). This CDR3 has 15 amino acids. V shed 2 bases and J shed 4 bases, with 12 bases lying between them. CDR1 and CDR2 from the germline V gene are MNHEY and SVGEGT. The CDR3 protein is CASSYPGEWYNEQFF. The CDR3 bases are TGTGCCAGCAGTTACCCGGGAGAATGGTACAATGAGCAGTTCTTC.

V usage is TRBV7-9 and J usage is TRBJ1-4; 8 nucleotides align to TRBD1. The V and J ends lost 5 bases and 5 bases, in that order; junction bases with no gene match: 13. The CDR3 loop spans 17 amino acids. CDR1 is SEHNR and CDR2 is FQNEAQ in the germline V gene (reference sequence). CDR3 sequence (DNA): TGTGCCAGCAGCGACCGTACCGACAGGGGTGGCAATGAAAAACTGTTTTTT. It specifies CASSDRTDRGGNEKLFF.

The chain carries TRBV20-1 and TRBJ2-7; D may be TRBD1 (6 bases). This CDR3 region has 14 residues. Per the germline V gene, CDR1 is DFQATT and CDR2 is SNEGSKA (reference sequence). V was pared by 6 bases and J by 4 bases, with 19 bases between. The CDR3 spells CSALGQKDFYEQYF. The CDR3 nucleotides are TGCAGTGCCTTAGGACAGAAGGACTTTTACGAGCAGTACTTC.

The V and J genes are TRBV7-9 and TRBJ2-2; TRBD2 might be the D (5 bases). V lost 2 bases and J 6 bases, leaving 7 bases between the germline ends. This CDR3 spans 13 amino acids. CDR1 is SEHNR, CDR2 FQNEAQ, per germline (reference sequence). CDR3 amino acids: CASSLYGAGELFF. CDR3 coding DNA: TGTGCCAGCAGCTTATACGGGGCCGGGGAGCTGTTTTTT.

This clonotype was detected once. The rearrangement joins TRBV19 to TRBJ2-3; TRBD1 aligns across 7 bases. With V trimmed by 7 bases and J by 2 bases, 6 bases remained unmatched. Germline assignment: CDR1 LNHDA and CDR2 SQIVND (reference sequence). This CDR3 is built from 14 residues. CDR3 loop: CASMGQTITDTQYF. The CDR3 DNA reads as TGTGCCAGTATGGGACAGACCATCACAGATACGCAGTATTTT.

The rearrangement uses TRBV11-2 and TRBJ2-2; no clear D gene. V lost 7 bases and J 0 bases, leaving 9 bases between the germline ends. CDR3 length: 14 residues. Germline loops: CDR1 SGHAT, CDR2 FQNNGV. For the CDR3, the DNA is TGTGCCAGCAAAGGACCCGCGAACACCGGGGAGCTGTTTTTT. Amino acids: CASKGPANTGELFF.

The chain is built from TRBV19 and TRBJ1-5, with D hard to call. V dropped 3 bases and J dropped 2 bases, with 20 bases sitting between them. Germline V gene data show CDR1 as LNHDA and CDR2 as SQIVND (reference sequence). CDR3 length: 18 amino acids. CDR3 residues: CASSIKGKTDPRNQPQHF. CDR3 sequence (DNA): TGTGCCAGTAGTATTAAGGGCAAGACGGACCCACGCAATCAGCCCCAGCATTTT.

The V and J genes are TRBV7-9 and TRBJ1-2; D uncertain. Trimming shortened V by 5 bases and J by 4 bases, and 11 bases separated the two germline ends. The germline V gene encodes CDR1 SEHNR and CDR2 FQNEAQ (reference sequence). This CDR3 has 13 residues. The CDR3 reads CASSDDMIYGYTF. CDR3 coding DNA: TGTGCCAGCAGCGACGACATGATCTATGGCTACACCTTC.

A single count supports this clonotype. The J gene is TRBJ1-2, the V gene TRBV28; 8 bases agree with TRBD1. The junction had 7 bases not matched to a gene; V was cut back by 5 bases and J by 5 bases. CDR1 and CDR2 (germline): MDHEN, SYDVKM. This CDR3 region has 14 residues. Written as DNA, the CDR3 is TGTGCCAGCAGTCAGGGGGCCGATTGGTATGGCTACACCTTC. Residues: CASSQGADWYGYTF.

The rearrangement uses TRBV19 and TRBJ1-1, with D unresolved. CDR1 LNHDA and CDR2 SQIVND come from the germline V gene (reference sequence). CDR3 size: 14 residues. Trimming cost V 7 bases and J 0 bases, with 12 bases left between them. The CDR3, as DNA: TGTGCCAGTACCGCCGCCAGCATGAACACTGAAGCTTTCTTT. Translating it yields CASTAASMNTEAFF.

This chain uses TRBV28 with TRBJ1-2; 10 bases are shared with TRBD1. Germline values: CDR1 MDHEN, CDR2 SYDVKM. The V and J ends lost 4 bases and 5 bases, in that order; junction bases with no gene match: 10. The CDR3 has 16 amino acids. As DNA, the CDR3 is TGTGCCAGCAGTTCGGGTGGGACAGGGGTTTCTTATGGCTACACCTTC. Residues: CASSSGGTGVSYGYTF.

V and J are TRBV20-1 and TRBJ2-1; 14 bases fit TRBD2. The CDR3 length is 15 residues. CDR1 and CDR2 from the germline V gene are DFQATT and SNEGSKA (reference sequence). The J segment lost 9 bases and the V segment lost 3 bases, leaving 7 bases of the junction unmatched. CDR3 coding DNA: TGCAGTGCTAGTGAAGGGACTAGCGGGAGAGGTGAGCAGTTCTTC. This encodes CSASEGTSGRGEQFF.

This chain's CDR3 is CASSNGQGKVFF. The CDR3 bases are TGTGCCAGCAGCAACGGACAGGGTAAGGTTTTCTTT. The V gene is TRBV7-2, the J gene TRBJ1-1, with 8 bases fitting TRBD1. This CDR3 comprises 12 residues. The J segment lost 13 bases and the V segment lost 5 bases, leaving 9 bases of the junction unmatched. CDR1 is SGHTA, CDR2 FQGNSA, per germline.

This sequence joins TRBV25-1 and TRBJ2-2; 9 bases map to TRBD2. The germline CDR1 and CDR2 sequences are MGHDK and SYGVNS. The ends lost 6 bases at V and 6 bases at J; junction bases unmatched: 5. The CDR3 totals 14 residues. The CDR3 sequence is CASSAGGAAGELFF. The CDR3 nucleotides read TGTGCCAGCAGCGCGGGGGGGGCGGCCGGGGAGCTGTTTTTT.

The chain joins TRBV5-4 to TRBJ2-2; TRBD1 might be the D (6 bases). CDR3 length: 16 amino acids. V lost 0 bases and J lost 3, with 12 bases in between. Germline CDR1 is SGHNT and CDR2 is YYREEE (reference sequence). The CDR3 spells CASSLEQGRDTGELFF. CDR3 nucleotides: TGTGCCAGCAGCTTGGAACAGGGACGGGACACCGGGGAGCTGTTTTTT.

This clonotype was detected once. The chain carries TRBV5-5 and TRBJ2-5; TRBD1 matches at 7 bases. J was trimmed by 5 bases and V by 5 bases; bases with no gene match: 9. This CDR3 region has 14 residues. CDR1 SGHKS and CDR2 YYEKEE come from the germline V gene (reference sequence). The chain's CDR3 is CASRGPTGSETQYF. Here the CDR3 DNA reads TGTGCCAGCAGGGGCCCGACAGGGTCCGAGACCCAGTACTTC.

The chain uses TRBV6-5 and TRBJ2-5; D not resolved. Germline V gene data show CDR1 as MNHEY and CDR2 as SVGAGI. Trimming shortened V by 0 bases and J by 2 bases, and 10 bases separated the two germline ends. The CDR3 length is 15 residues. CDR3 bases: TGTGCCAGCAGTTACTCGAGTACAGTTCAAGAGACCCAGTACTTC. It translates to CASSYSSTVQETQYF.